The clone carrying this T cell receptor (beta chain) was recorded many times. This same CDR3 is encoded by further DNA sequences in the sample. There are 13 residues in the CDR3. V gave up 1 base and J gave up 1 base, with 4 bases separating them. CDR1 SGHTA and CDR2 FQGNSA come from the germline V gene. This specimen belongs to a study of blood T cell repertoires in COVID-19. Whole-study context: Sample material is recorded as cDNA or gDNA derived from T cells, B-cell-depleted T cells, or PBMCs.

Here immunoSEQ multiplex PCR was the method, and the copy in TCRdb shows in-frame clones only, minus some. The sample holds some 250,000 clones; approximately 78% are singletons and the top ten take roughly an eighth. Sequencing was performed on peripheral blood. The sequence came from a woman in her sixties or seventies with active or convalescent COVID-19. The chain is built from TRBV7-2 and TRBJ1-2; D gene uncertain. The CDR3 loop reads CASSLDSNYGYTF. Here the CDR3 DNA reads TGTGCCAGCAGCTTAGACAGTAACTATGGCTACACCTTC.